Listed below are T cell receptor beta chains from one sample, sequenced in a study of blood T cell repertoires in COVID-19. TCRdb's table, derived via immunoSEQ multiplex PCR, lists solely in-frame clones and lacks some. Of around 300,000 clones in the sample, about 85% were seen once. Sequencing was carried out using peripheral blood. Receptors originate from a human donor in a cohort sampled during active COVID-19. CDR3s include the opening cysteine and the closing phenylalanine or tryptophan. A D gene is named only where the DNA matches it firmly. Clone size is not always given. Where it is, it says once, few, many or a class for expanded clones.

TRBJ2-1,NA,TRBD2,TRBV5-1,16,CASSVLPGLAVNEQFF,TGCGCCAGCAGTGTCCTCCCGGGACTAGCGGTAAATGAGCAGTTCTTC
TRBJ2-2,NA,NA,TRBV3-1/TRBV3-2,15,CASSQLEGHTGELFF,TGTGCCAGCAGCCAACTCGAGGGCCACACCGGGGAGCTGTTTTTT
TRBJ2-1,NA,TRBD2,TRBV5-1,17,CASSPTLFSGMPAEQFF,TGCGCCAGCAGCCCCACGTTATTCAGCGGGATGCCAGCGGAGCAGTTCTTC
TRBJ1-5,few,TRBD1,TRBV7-6,15,CASSPFRDSVEPQHF,TGTGCCAGCAGCCCGTTCCGGGACAGTGTAGAGCCCCAGCATTTT
TRBJ2-7,once,NA,TRBV7-2,13,CASSSGPPREQYF,TGTGCCAGCAGCAGCGGGCCTCCTCGCGAGCAGTACTTC
TRBJ1-1,NA,TRBD1,TRBV9,14,CASSPRGRGTEAFF,TGTGCCAGCAGCCCCAGGGGGCGCGGTACTGAAGCTTTCTTT
TRBJ2-1,NA,NA,TRBV7-3,19,CASSFSRLSSQGSYNEQFF,TGTGCCAGCAGCTTTTCACGGTTGTCCTCCCAGGGCTCCTACAATGAGCAGTTCTTC
TRBJ2-5,NA,NA,TRBV7-8,14,CASSLGRPQETQYF,TGTGCCAGCAGCTTAGGGAGGCCTCAAGAGACCCAGTACTTC
TRBJ1-4,NA,NA,TRBV5-6,14,CASSARRPNEKLFF,TGTGCCAGCAGCGCCCGGAGACCTAATGAAAAACTGTTTTTT
TRBJ2-3,NA,TRBD2,TRBV10-2,14,CASSESGGIDTQYF,TGCGCCAGCAGTGAGTCGGGGGGGATAGATACGCAGTATTTT
TRBJ2-5,NA,NA,TRBV11-2,14,CASQYSQAQETQYF,TGTGCCAGCCAATACTCTCAAGCGCAAGAGACCCAGTACTTC
TRBJ1-5,NA,NA,TRBV2,19,CASSVLILGFGYSNQPQHF,TGTGCCAGCAGTGTTCTTATACTCGGGTTTGGCTATAGCAATCAGCCCCAGCATTTT
TRBJ1-6,NA,TRBD1,TRBV4-2,14,CASSQDRFGQVTHF,TGTGCCAGCAGCCAAGATCGGTTCGGACAGGTGACTCACTTT
TRBJ1-2,NA,NA,TRBV6-5,13,CATLGAASYGYTF,TGTGCCACGCTGGGAGCAGCCTCCTATGGCTACACCTTC
TRBJ2-1,NA,NA,TRBV7-6,12,CASSLGGREQFF,TGTGCCAGCAGCTTAGGAGGGCGGGAGCAGTTCTTC
TRBJ1-5,NA,TRBD1,TRBV6-5,15,CASSPGTGNNQPQHF,TGTGCCAGCAGCCCCGGGACAGGGAACAATCAGCCCCAGCATTTT
TRBJ1-2,NA,NA,TRBV7-9,15,CASSLGEGQRYGYTF,TGTGCCAGCAGCTTAGGGGAAGGACAGCGTTATGGCTACACCTTC
TRBJ2-5,NA,NA,TRBV11-2,14,CASSWGRVGETQYF,TGTGCCAGCAGCTGGGGGCGCGTCGGAGAGACCCAGTACTTC
TRBJ1-5,NA,NA,TRBV10-3,13,CAISGQENQPQHF,TGTGCCATCAGTGGACAGGAGAATCAGCCCCAGCATTTT
TRBJ2-1,once,TRBD2,TRBV5-1,15,CASSRTSGSINEQFF,TGCGCCAGCAGCCGCACTAGCGGGAGTATCAATGAGCAGTTCTTC
TRBJ2-5,once,TRBD2,TRBV5-4,15,CASSSRLAGDRTQYF,TGTGCCAGCAGCTCCAGACTAGCGGGAGACAGGACCCAGTACTTC
TRBJ2-3,NA,NA,TRBV7-9,13,CATQAASTDTQYF,TGTGCCACCCAAGCGGCATCCACAGATACGCAGTATTTT